These 15 T cell receptor beta chains were sequenced from one sample in a study of PD-L1 blockade in urothelial cancer. Noted time point: peripheral blood 6 weeks after treatment start. Using immunoSEQ multiplex PCR, the repertoire was profiled, and TCRdb retains in-frame clones only, with some absent. The sample holds fewer than 90,000 clones, approximately 90% seen once. Here the sequenced sample was PBMCs, taken around atezolizumab (anti-PD-L1) treatment. These receptors originate from an elderly woman with urothelial cancer.

V gene TRBV28 combines with J gene TRBJ2-2, with D possibly TRBD2 on 6 matching bases. The CDR3 sequence is 13 residues long. Germline V gene sequence: CDR1 MDHEN, CDR2 SYDVKM. CDR3 bases: TGTGCTGAGTCGAAAGCGGGCACCGGGGAGCTGTTTTTT. The encoded protein is CAESKAGTGELFF.

V and J are TRBV9 and TRBJ2-2; 11 bases match TRBD2. Unmatched junction bases numbered 10, after V lost 4 bases and J lost 5 bases. CDR3 length: 17 amino acids. Germline V gene data show CDR1 as SGDLS and CDR2 as YYNGEE. This CDR3 reads CASSRTLAGGRTGELFF. The CDR3 coding sequence is TGTGCCAGCAGCCGAACCTTAGCGGGAGGGCGGACCGGGGAGCTGTTTTTT.

This clone was picked up one time. The rearrangement uses TRBV5-1 and TRBJ2-5, with 7 nucleotides matching TRBD2. The germline V gene has CDR1 SGHRS and CDR2 YFSETQ. With V trimmed by 0 bases and J by 0 bases, 5 bases remained unmatched. There are 16 residues in the CDR3. The CDR3 is CASSLAGGSHQETQYF. CDR3 in DNA: TGCGCCAGCAGCTTGGCCGGCGGGAGCCACCAAGAGACCCAGTACTTC.

This chain links TRBV6-6 with TRBJ2-1, with 10 bases identical to TRBD2. Losses at the gene ends were 5 bases for V and 6 bases for J; bases not matched to a gene: 7. Germline V gives CDR1 MNHNY, CDR2 SVGAGI (reference sequence). The CDR3 contains 15 residues. CDR3 in DNA: TGTGCCAGCAGTAATCTAGCGGGAGATTTCAATGAGCAGTTCTTC. This sequence encodes CASSNLAGDFNEQFF.

The chain carries TRBV4-1 and TRBJ2-3; a weak D match, TRBD2 (5 bases). Deletions cut 5 bases from V and 1 base from J, with 7 bases between. The CDR3 covers 13 residues. Germline V lookup: CDR1 MGHRA, CDR2 YSYEKL. The CDR3 coding sequence is TGCGCCAGCAGCGGGCGGGGCACAGATACGCAGTATTTT. Residues: CASSGRGTDTQYF.

The chain uses TRBV10-1 and TRBJ2-7; TRBD2 matches at 9 bases. The length of the CDR3 is 14 residues. The J segment lost 6 bases and the V segment lost 2 bases, leaving 5 bases of the junction unmatched. CDR1 and CDR2 from the germline V gene are WNHNN and SYGVQD (reference sequence). CDR3 loop: CASSEGGRAFEQYF. CDR3 DNA: TGCGCCAGCAGTGAGGGCGGGAGGGCCTTCGAGCAGTACTTC.

This clone has just a few counts. The genes are TRBV7-3 and TRBJ1-2; 9 bases map to TRBD1. Germline V gene sequence: CDR1 SGHTA, CDR2 FQGTGA. V gave up 4 bases and J gave up 2 bases; unmatched junction bases: 2. The CDR3 runs to 14 residues. CDR3 bases: TGTGCCAGCAGCTCGGGACAGGGCAACTATGGCTACACCTTC. It encodes CASSSGQGNYGYTF. The full variable domain, completed using reference TRBV7-3 and TRBJ1-2, is GAGVSQTPSNKVTEKGKYVELRCDPISGHTALYWYRQSLGQGPEFLIYFQGTGAADDSGLPNDRFFAVRPEGSVSTLKIQRTERGDSAVYLCASSSGQGNYGYTFGSGTRLTVV.

V is TRBV10-3 and J is TRBJ2-5; 12 bases are a match to TRBD2. This CDR3 region has 13 residues. Unmatched junction bases numbered 5, after V lost 10 bases and J lost 5 bases. CDR1 and CDR2 (germline): ENHRY, SYGVKD. CDR3 nucleotide sequence: TGTGCCACGACTAGCGGGAGCACGGAGACCCAGTACTTC. Its translation is CATTSGSTETQYF.

In DNA form, the CDR3 reads TGTGCCAGCACTTACTCCTACGAGCAGTACTTC. Encoded protein: CASTYSYEQYF. V is TRBV6-1 and J is TRBJ2-7; D is unclear. The CDR3 runs 11 residues. The germline V gene has CDR1 MNHNS and CDR2 SASEGT. The V end lost 7 bases, the J end lost 0 bases, and 4 bases lay between the germline ends.

The J gene is TRBJ2-7, the V gene TRBV6-9; D is undetermined. Germline loops: CDR1 MNHGY, CDR2 SVAAGI. CDR3 length: 13 amino acids. V was clipped by 6 bases and J by 7 bases, with 16 bases between them. The CDR3, as DNA: TGTGCCAGCAGCCGCGTGTTGTTATGGGAGCAGTACTTC. Protein sequence: CASSRVLLWEQYF.

This clone was seen a single time. The chain has TRBV19 and TRBJ2-7, with 8 bases lining up with TRBD1. This CDR3 has 15 residues. Germline CDR1 LNHDA, CDR2 SQIVND (reference sequence). V shed 6 bases and J 2 bases; nucleotides not matched to a gene: 9. CDR3 sequence reads: CASRPTGQDTYEQYF. The DNA for the CDR3 is TGTGCCAGTAGGCCGACGGGACAGGACACCTACGAGCAGTACTTC. Together with reference TRBV19 and TRBJ2-7, the CDR3 gives the full variable domain: DGGITQSPKYLFRKEGQNVTLSCEQNLNHDAMYWYRQDPGQGLRLIYYSQIVNDFQKGDIAEGYSVSREKKESFPLTVTSAQKNPTAFYLCASRPTGQDTYEQYFGPGTRLTVT.

The chain couples TRBV28 to TRBJ2-7; D might be TRBD2 (6 bases). CDR1 MDHEN and CDR2 SYDVKM come from the germline V gene. Trimming removed 1 base from V and 2 bases from J, with 15 bases in between. This CDR3 comprises 16 residues. CDR3 amino acids: CASSLSLRDSTYEQYF. In DNA, the CDR3 is TGTGCCAGCAGTTTATCTTTACGGGACTCCACCTACGAGCAGTACTTC.

The V and J genes are TRBV30 and TRBJ2-5, with 10 positions matching TRBD1. This CDR3 comprises 17 residues. CDR1 and CDR2 (germline): GTSNPN, SVGIG (reference sequence). Trimming at V came to 2 bases and at J to 2 bases, leaving 11 bases not matched to a gene. DNA of the CDR3: TGTGCCTGGAGTCCAGACAGGGGGCGTTCTGATCAAGAGACCCAGTACTTC. Amino acid sequence: CAWSPDRGRSDQETQYF.

The chain carries TRBV30 and TRBJ1-1; D perhaps matches TRBD1 (5 bases). Trimming left V 3 bases short and J 6 bases short, with 17 bases between. Germline V gives CDR1 GTSNPN, CDR2 SVGIG (reference sequence). CDR3 length equals 14 residues. CDR3 protein: CAWRPLGGMSEAFF. The CDR3 DNA sequence: TGTGCCTGGAGACCCCTCGGGGGGATGTCTGAAGCTTTCTTT.

The rearrangement uses TRBV7-3 and TRBJ2-1; 13 nucleotides agree with TRBD2. Germline assignment: CDR1 SGHTA and CDR2 FQGTGA. The CDR3 loop spans 15 amino acids. V gave up 6 bases and J gave up 8 bases; unmatched junction bases: 7. Here the CDR3 DNA reads TGTGCCAGCAGTTCGACTAGCGGGAGGAGACATGAGCAGTTCTTC. This sequence encodes CASSSTSGRRHEQFF.